The text below deals with one TCR beta chain. The antigen is not known. The sample belongs to a study of regulatory dendritic cells for organ transplantation. Germline assignment: CDR1 LNHDA and CDR2 SQIVND (reference sequence). V gave up 5 bases and J gave up 1 base, with 14 bases separating them. The CDR3 runs 15 residues. Memory T cells were CD45RO+, naive were CD45RA+, sorted by FACS. Study-wide results and limits: Mature dendritic cells appeared to drive more memory CD8+ clonal expansion than regulatory ones. Naive CD4+ and CD8+ repertoires were highly diverse; memory CD8+ was most oligoclonal. Alloreactive memory CD8+ T cell pools varied considerably between individuals.

Clones were read by immunoSEQ multiplex PCR, and TCRdb kept only the in-frame ones, dropping some. The data show over 4,500 clones, with around three fifths seen just once and approximately 10% held by the top ten. Sequenced: memory CD8+ T cells from blood. Subset denoted: CD45RO+ memory T cells. The receptor was derived from a human donor in good health. This chain connects TRBV19 to TRBJ1-2; TRBD1 is a possible D gene (5 bases). This CDR3 is CASSPSQGFNYGYTF. The CDR3 nucleotides are TGTGCCAGTAGTCCCTCCCAGGGTTTTAACTATGGCTACACCTTC.